Sequencing of this T cell receptor beta chain was carried out in a study of sequential checkpoint blockade in melanoma. Turning to the study itself: Patients were randomized 1:1 to nivolumab-then-ipilimumab or ipilimumab-then-nivolumab first-line. Maintenance nivolumab came after either treatment sequence.

The treatment denotes: randomized to nivolumab then ipilimumab (arm A) or the reverse (arm B). No patient had prior DNA-damaging chemotherapy. Live CD3+CD8+ CD19− CD56− cells were sorted from PBMCs. This CDR3 is 13 amino acids long. From germline, CDR1 is SGHTA and CDR2 FQGNSA. The data were produced by immunoSEQ multiplex PCR, yet TCRdb's version contains in-frame clones alone and is incomplete. Among 10,000 to 15,000 clones listed, roughly four fifths were seen once. Here the sequenced sample was CD8+ T cells sorted from blood (inferred from file names), taken from a patient given nivolumab and ipilimumab in sequence. This receptor was identified in a human donor with melanoma. This sequence joins TRBV7-2 and TRBJ2-5; D is undetermined. The end of the DNA fits TRBJ2-7 better, so the J call may be wrong. For the CDR3, the DNA is TGTGCCAGCAGCCCCGACTCTCTCTACGAGCAGTACTTC. As protein: CASSPDSLYEQYF.